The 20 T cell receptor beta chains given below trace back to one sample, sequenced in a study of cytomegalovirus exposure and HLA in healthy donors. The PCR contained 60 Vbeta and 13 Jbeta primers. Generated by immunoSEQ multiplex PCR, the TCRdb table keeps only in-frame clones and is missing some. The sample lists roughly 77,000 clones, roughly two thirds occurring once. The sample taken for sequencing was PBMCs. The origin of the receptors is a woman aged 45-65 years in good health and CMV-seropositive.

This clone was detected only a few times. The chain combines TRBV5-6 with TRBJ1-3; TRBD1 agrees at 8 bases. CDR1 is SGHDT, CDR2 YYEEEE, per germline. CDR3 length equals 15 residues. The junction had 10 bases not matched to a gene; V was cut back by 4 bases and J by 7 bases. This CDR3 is CASSPYGQGANTIYF. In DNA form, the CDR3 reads TGTGCCAGCAGCCCCTACGGACAGGGCGCTAACACCATATATTTT. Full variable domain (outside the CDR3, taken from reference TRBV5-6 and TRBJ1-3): DAGVTQSPTHLIKTRGQQVTLRCSPKSGHDTVSWYQQALGQGPQFIFQYYEEEERQRGNFPDRFSGHQFPNYSSELNVNALLLGDSALYLCASSPYGQGANTIYFGEGSWLTVV.

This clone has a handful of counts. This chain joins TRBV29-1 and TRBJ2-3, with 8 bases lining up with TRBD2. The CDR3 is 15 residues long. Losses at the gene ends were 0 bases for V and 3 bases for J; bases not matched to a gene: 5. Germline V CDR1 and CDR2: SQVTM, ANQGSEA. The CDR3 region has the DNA TGCAGCGTTGAAGAAATCCTAGCGGGTACAGATACGCAGTATTTT. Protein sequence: CSVEEILAGTDTQYF.

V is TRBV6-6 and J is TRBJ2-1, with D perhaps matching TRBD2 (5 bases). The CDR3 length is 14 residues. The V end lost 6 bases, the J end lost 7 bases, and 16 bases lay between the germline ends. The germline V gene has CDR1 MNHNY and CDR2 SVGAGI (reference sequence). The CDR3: CASSLEVGGNEQFF. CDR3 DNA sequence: TGTGCCAGCAGCCTTGAGGTGGGCGGGAATGAGCAGTTCTTC.

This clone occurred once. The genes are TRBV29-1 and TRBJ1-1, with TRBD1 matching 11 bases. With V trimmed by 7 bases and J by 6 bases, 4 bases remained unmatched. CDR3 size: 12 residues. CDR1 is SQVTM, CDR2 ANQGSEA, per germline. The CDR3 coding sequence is TGCAGCGCAGGACAGGGGGCGGCTGAAGCTTTCTTT. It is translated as CSAGQGAAEAFF. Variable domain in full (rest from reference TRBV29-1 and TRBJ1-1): SAVISQKPSRDICQRGTSLTIQCQVDSQVTMMFWYRQQPGQSLTLIATANQGSEATYESGFVIDKFPISRPNLTFSTLTVSNMSPEDSSIYLCSAGQGAAEAFFGQGTRLTVV.

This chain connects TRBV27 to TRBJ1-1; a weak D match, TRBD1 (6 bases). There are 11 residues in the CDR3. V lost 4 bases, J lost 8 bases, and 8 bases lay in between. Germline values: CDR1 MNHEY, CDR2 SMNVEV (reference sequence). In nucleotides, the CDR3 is TGTGCCAGCAGTTCAGGACAGGAAGCTTTCTTT. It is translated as CASSSGQEAFF.

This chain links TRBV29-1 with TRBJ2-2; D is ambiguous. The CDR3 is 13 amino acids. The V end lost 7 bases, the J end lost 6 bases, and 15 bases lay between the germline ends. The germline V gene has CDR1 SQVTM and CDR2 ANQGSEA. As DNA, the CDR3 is TGCAGCGCCCTACCCAGGTTCGCCGGGGAGCTGTTTTTT. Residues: CSALPRFAGELFF.

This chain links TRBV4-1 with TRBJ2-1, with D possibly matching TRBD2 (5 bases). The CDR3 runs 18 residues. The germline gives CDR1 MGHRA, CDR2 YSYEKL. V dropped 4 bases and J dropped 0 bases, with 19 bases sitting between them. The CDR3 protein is CASSLTRFQRSSYNEQFF. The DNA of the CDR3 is TGCGCCAGCAGCCTGACGAGGTTTCAGCGGAGCTCCTACAATGAGCAGTTCTTC.

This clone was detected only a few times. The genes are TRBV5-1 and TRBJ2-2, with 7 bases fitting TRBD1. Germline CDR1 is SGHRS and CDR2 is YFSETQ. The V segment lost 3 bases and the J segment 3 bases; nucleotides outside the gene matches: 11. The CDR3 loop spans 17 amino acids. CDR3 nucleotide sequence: TGCGCCAGCAGCTGGACGAAGGGGGCCTCGGACACCGGGGAGCTGTTTTTT. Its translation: CASSWTKGASDTGELFF.

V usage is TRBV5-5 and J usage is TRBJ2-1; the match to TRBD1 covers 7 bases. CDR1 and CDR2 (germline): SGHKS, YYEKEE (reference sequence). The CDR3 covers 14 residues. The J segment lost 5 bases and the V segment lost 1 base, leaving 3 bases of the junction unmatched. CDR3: CASSLNRGDNEQFF. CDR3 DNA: TGTGCCAGCAGCTTGAACAGGGGAGACAATGAGCAGTTCTTC.

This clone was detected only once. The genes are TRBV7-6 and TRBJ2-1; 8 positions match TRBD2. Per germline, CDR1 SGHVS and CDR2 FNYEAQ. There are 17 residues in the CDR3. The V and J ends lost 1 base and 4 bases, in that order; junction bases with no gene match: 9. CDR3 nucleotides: TGTGCCAGCAGCTTAGGAGGGCGGGGGGAAAGTTACAATGAGCAGTTCTTC. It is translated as CASSLGGRGESYNEQFF.

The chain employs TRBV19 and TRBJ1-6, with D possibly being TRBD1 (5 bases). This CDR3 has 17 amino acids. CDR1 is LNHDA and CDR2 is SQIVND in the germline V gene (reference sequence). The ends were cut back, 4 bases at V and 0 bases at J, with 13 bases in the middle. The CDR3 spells CASSNRISSSYNSPLHF. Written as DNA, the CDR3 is TGTGCCAGTAGTAACAGGATATCGAGCTCCTATAATTCACCCCTCCACTTT.

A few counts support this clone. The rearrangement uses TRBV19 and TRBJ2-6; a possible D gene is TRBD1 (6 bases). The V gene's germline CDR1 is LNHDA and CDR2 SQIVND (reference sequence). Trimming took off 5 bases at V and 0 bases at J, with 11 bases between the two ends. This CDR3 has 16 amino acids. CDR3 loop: CASSSGQLSGANVLTF. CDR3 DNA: TGTGCCAGTAGTTCGGGACAACTCTCTGGGGCCAACGTCCTGACTTTC.

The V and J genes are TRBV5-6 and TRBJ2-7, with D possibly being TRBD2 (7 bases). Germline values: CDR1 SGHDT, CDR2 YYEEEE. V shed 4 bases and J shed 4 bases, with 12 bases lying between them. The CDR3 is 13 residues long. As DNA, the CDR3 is TGTGCCAGCAGCCGGGGGGCCGAATACGAGCAGTACGTC. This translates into CASSRGAEYEQYV.

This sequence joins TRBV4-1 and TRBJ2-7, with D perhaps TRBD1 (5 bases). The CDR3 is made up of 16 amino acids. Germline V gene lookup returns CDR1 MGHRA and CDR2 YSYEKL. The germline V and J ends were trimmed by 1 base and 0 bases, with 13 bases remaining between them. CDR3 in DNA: TGCGCCAGCAGCCAAGGACGCGTAGGGGTCTCCTACGAGCAGTACTTC. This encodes CASSQGRVGVSYEQYF.

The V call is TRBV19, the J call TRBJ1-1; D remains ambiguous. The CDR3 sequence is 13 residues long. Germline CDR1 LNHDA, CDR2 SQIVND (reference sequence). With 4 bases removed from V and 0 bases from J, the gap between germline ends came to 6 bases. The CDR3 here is CASSTRVNTEAFF. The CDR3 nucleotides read TGTGCCAGTAGTACCCGGGTGAACACTGAAGCTTTCTTT. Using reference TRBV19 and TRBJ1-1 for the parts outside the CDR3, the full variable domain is DGGITQSPKYLFRKEGQNVTLSCEQNLNHDAMYWYRQDPGQGLRLIYYSQIVNDFQKGDIAEGYSVSREKKESFPLTVTSAQKNPTAFYLCASSTRVNTEAFFGQGTRLTVV.

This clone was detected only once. As DNA, the CDR3 is TGTGCCAGCAGTTTTAACCAGGGGCCGCCCCAGCATTTT. This gives the protein CASSFNQGPPQHF. V is TRBV27 and J is TRBJ1-5, with D possibly being TRBD1 (6 bases). The CDR3 length is 13 residues. V lost 3 bases to trimming and J lost 9 bases, with 12 bases between them. CDR1 and CDR2 from the germline V gene are MNHEY and SMNVEV (reference sequence).

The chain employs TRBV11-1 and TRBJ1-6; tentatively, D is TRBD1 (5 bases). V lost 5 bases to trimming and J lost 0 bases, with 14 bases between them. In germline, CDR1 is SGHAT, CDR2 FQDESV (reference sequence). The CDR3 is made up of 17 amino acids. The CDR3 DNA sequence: TGTGCCAGCAGCCGGGGGGACGATAGCTCCTATAATTCACCCCTCCACTTT. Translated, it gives CASSRGDDSSYNSPLHF.

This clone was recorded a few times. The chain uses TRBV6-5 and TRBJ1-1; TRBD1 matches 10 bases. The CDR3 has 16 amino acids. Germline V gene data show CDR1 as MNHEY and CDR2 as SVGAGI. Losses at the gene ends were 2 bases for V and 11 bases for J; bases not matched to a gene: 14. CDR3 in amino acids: CASSYAPGQGLGLAFF. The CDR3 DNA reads TGTGCCAGCAGTTACGCCCCGGGACAGGGGTTGGGTTTGGCTTTCTTT.

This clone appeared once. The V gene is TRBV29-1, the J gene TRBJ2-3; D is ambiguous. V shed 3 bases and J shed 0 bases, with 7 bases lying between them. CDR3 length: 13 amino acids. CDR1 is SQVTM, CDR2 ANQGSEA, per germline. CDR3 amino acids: CSVEGSSTDTQYF. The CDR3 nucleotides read TGCAGCGTTGAGGGCTCTAGCACAGATACGCAGTATTTT.

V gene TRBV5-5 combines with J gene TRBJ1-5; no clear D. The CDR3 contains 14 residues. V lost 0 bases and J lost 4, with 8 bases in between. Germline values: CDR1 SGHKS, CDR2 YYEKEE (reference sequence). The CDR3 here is CASSLGAPNQPQHF. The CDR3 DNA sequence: TGTGCCAGCAGCTTGGGGGCCCCAAATCAGCCCCAGCATTTT. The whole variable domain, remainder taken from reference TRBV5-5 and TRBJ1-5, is DAGVTQSPTHLIKTRGQQVTLRCSPISGHKSVSWYQQVLGQGPQFIFQYYEKEERGRGNFPDRFSARQFPNYSSELNVNALLLGDSALYLCASSLGAPNQPQHFGDGTRLSIL.